The clone carrying this T cell receptor beta chain was found many times. This entry is derived from a study of blood T cells in healthy people across ages. Every donor gave around 10 milliliters of peripheral blood. Primers used in a second PCR of roughly 6 to 11 cycles were a sample-barcoded 5' primer and a J-beta primer mix. With 12 random nucleotides, a template-switch adaptor tagged each individual cDNA molecule. Each CDR3 protein is one row after TCRdb ran MiXCR on the 5' RACE reads. The repertoire has hundreds of thousands of distinct CDR3 sequences, under 35% of them found once; the top ten carry 15% to 20%. The length of the CDR3 is 13 residues. V lost 7 bases to trimming and J lost 7 bases, with 11 bases between them.

This rearrangement joins TRBV12-3 or TRBV12-4 to TRBJ1-6; D is uncertain. The sequence derives from a woman over 75 in good health. The source material was blood. The CDR3 bases are TGTGCCAGCACAATCGGGCCCAATTCACCCCTCCACTTT. It translates to CASTIGPNSPLHF.